A selection of T cell receptor beta chains follows, all from one sample in a study of CXCR3-negative and CXCR3-positive naive CD8 T cells. Reprocessing the 5' RACE reads, TCRdb reports a single entry for every CDR3 protein and omits DNA. In total, the table holds 9,100 or so distinct CDR3 sequences. Sequenced material: naive CXCR3- CD8+ T cells from blood. All receptors derive from a human donor in good health. Some clones in this sample may be carry-over from other donors' samples. The CDR3 runs from the conserved cysteine through the conserved F or W. Each record gives: V gene, clone size, J gene, CDR3 protein. The size of a clone is reported for some rows only, either as once, few or many, or as a class for expanded clones.

>TRBV20-1|medium-sized|TRBJ1-1
CSARDDGRGMNTEAFF
>TRBV29-1|NA|TRBJ2-3
CSAGEDSGRYTDTQYF
>TRBV7-9|NA|TRBJ1-2
CASSATGAGYTF
>TRBV3-1|NA|TRBJ2-2
CASSQVGTGELFF
>TRBV4-2|NA|TRBJ1-2
CASSQVYQQERYGYTF
>TRBV5-1|NA|TRBJ2-1
CASSSTSDAYNEQFF
>TRBV15|NA|TRBJ2-1
CATSRAGGGLENNEQFF
>TRBV12-3/TRBV12-4|NA|TRBJ2-3
CASSWGLAGVADTQYF
>TRBV14|NA|TRBJ2-1
CATSQDWRSDNEQYF
>TRBV29-1|NA|TRBJ2-2
CSVPRAGELFF
>TRBV15|NA|TRBJ2-4
CATSRGQAKNIQYF
>TRBV29-1|NA|TRBJ2-1
CSFGTVRSNEQFF
>TRBV12-3/TRBV12-4|NA|TRBJ2-1
CASAISALVNEQFF
>TRBV27|NA|TRBJ1-2
CASSSRGDYGYTF
>TRBV7-9|NA|TRBJ1-5
CASSSRPPSQGPIQPQHF
>TRBV29-1|NA|TRBJ1-2
CSVEQNYGYTF
>TRBV6-5|NA|TRBJ2-3
CASSYSGTSGVSTDTQYF
>TRBV29-1|medium-sized|TRBJ2-7
CSVEGGGSSYEQYF
>TRBV9|NA|TRBJ1-3
CASSVGPVEINTIYF
>TRBV3-1|medium-sized|TRBJ2-4
CASSPGTGGEDIQYF
>TRBV19|NA|TRBJ2-3
CASSIDLDATDTQYF
>TRBV29-1|NA|TRBJ2-7
CSGTGNSYEQYF
>TRBV7-9|NA|TRBJ2-1
CASSGTLAGGYNEQFF
>TRBV28|NA|TRBJ1-6
CASSSTGYNSPLHF
>TRBV7-9|NA|TRBJ1-2
CASSPVDAPDYGYTF
>TRBV29-1|medium-sized|TRBJ1-1
CSVGQMNTEAFF
>TRBV7-9|medium-sized|TRBJ1-1
CASSPPRVRDTEAFF
>TRBV28|medium-sized|TRBJ2-6
CASSFLGTASGANVLTF
>TRBV21-1|NA|TRBJ2-5
CASSKDRDRGLLTQYF
>TRBV6-5|NA|TRBJ1-1
CASSLNPGVSPTEAFF
>TRBV29-1|medium-sized|TRBJ1-4
CSVLRDEKLFF
>TRBV29-1|medium-sized|TRBJ2-7
CSVDGKGHEQYF